One and the same sample provided the 12 T cell receptor beta chains below, sequenced in a study of blood T cell repertoires in COVID-19. The assay was immunoSEQ multiplex PCR, and TCRdb's table has in-frame clones only and misses some. The data contain some 130,000 clones, 85% to 90% of them singletons. Material for sequencing was peripheral blood. The receptors shown here come from a man between 65 and 80 years old with active COVID-19.

The chain links TRBV5-1 to TRBJ2-7; 7 positions agree with TRBD2. The germline CDR1 and CDR2 sequences are SGHRS and YFSETQ. V gave up 0 bases and J gave up 2 bases; unmatched junction bases: 2. The length of the CDR3 is 14 residues. The CDR3 sequence is CASSLAAGAYEQYF. CDR3 coding DNA: TGCGCCAGCAGCTTGGCGGCGGGAGCCTACGAGCAGTACTTC.

This clone was seen a single time. The V and J genes are TRBV7-9 and TRBJ2-3; D uncertain. Per the germline V gene, CDR1 is SEHNR and CDR2 is FQNEAQ (reference sequence). V shed 2 bases and J shed 7 bases, with 4 bases lying between them. The length of the CDR3 is 11 residues. CDR3 sequence: CASSLTHTQYF. For the CDR3, the DNA is TGTGCCAGCAGCTTAACACATACGCAGTATTTT. Looking up the rest from reference TRBV7-9 and TRBJ2-3 gives the full variable domain: DTGVSQNPRHKITKRGQNVTFRCDPISEHNRLYWYRQTLGQGPEFLTYFQNEAQLEKSRLLSDRFSAERPKGSFSTLEIQRTEQGDSAMYLCASSLTHTQYFGPGTRLTVL.

The chain employs TRBV5-1 and TRBJ1-2; 9 bases are shared with TRBD1. The CDR3 runs to 14 residues. Germline V gives CDR1 SGHRS, CDR2 YFSETQ. Unmatched junction bases numbered 5, after V lost 5 bases and J lost 3 bases. CDR3 DNA sequence: TGCGCCAGCAGGCCCACAGGGGGCGACTATGGCTACACCTTC. Its protein is CASRPTGGDYGYTF.

The chain joins TRBV6-6 to TRBJ2-7; 11 nucleotides align to TRBD2. This CDR3 contains 14 residues. Germline values: CDR1 MNHNY, CDR2 SVGAGI (reference sequence). Trimming at V came to 6 bases and at J to 5 bases, leaving 6 bases not matched to a gene. The CDR3, as DNA: TGTGCCAGCAGACTAGCGGGAGAGTTCAACGAGCAGTACTTC. It specifies CASRLAGEFNEQYF.

V usage is TRBV4-1 and J usage is TRBJ2-1; 13 nucleotides line up with TRBD2. The CDR3 has 16 residues. CDR1 MGHRA and CDR2 YSYEKL come from the germline V gene. The trim removed 3 bases at V and 6 bases at J, leaving 5 bases unmatched. Here the CDR3 DNA reads TGCGCCAGCAGCCATCCTAGGACTAGCGGGAGCAATGAGCAGTTCTTC. Encoded protein: CASSHPRTSGSNEQFF.

The rearrangement uses TRBV5-4 and TRBJ2-3, with TRBD1 identical over 7 bases. Germline trimming cut 1 base from V and 5 bases from J; bases unmatched to any gene: 7. The CDR3 loop spans 15 amino acids. The germline V gene has CDR1 SGHNT and CDR2 YYREEE (reference sequence). The CDR3 DNA reads as TGTGCCAGCAGCTTGCGATCCCCAGGGGGAGATACGCAGTATTTT. Translated, it gives CASSLRSPGGDTQYF.

The gene calls are TRBV30 and TRBJ2-2; 13 positions match TRBD2. The germline gives CDR1 GTSNPN, CDR2 SVGIG (reference sequence). CDR3 length: 16 residues. After removal of 2 bases from V and 7 bases from J, the junction contained 7 bases not matched to a gene. The CDR3 bases are TGTGCCTGGAGTCCACTAGCGGGAGGGCCAGGCGGGGAGCTGTTTTTT. It codes for CAWSPLAGGPGGELFF.

This clone was detected only once. The CDR3 region has the DNA TGTGCCTGGGACAGGGCTCTAGGCTATGGCTACACCTTC. Translating gives CAWDRALGYGYTF. The chain employs TRBV30 and TRBJ1-2; 7 positions match TRBD1. Germline V gene lookup returns CDR1 GTSNPN and CDR2 SVGIG (reference sequence). The trim removed 5 bases at V and 4 bases at J, leaving 7 bases unmatched. The CDR3 sequence is 13 residues long.

This clone was seen just once. V and J are TRBV7-2 and TRBJ2-2; D remains unclear. Germline V CDR1 and CDR2: SGHTA, FQGNSA. CDR3 length equals 11 residues. Between the trimmed V and J ends, which lost 7 bases and 7 bases, there was a span of 7 bases. The CDR3 loop is CASNSLGELFF. CDR3 in DNA: TGTGCCAGCAACTCCCTCGGGGAGCTGTTTTTT.

This chain links TRBV19 with TRBJ2-7, with D uncertain. CDR3 length: 15 residues. The V gene's germline CDR1 is LNHDA and CDR2 SQIVND (reference sequence). Trimming took off 3 bases at V and 6 bases at J, with 18 bases between the two ends. DNA for the CDR3: TGTGCCAGTAGTATTTGGGCTGCCTCGGAAGGCGAGCAGTACTTC. It is translated as CASSIWAASEGEQYF.

This clone has just a few counts. The chain uses TRBV11-2 and TRBJ2-7; possibly TRBD1 for D (5 bases). The germline CDR1 and CDR2 sequences are SGHAT and FQNNGV. V shed 1 base and J shed 4 bases, with 14 bases lying between them. The CDR3 is 15 residues long. The CDR3 loop is CASSLGQLLNYEQYF. In DNA, the CDR3 is TGTGCCAGCAGCTTAGGACAGCTCCTAAATTACGAGCAGTACTTC.

The rearrangement joins TRBV24-1 to TRBJ2-1, with 10 bases fitting TRBD1. V trimming: 5 bases; J trimming: 6 bases; junction bases outside the gene matches: 6. Germline CDR1 is KGHDR and CDR2 is SFDVKD. CDR3 size: 15 residues. CDR3 amino acids: CATSARDRGPNEQFF. The CDR3 DNA sequence: TGTGCCACCAGTGCCCGGGACAGGGGCCCCAATGAGCAGTTCTTC.